The clone carrying this T cell receptor (beta chain) has ten or more counts. The record originates from a study of identical twins. cDNA molecules carried unique molecular identifiers, and template switching added a universal primer site. MiXCR was run by TCRdb on the 5' RACE reads, yielding one entry per CDR3 protein. The data hold about 660,000 distinct CDR3 sequences, with about 9.4% observed a single time. These records were also assigned to another study, of yellow fever vaccine responses in identical twins. From that study: The authors reported partly convergent, partly personalized vaccine responses in identical twins.

This TCR came from a woman younger than 30 in good health. The specimen was PBMCs.

This chain's CDR3 is CASSVGGSRYEQYF. CDR3 bases: TGTGCCAGCAGCGTCGGTGGCAGTCGCTACGAGCAGTACTTC. The chain has TRBV7-8 and TRBJ2-7; no reliable D call. The CDR3 has 14 residues. Germline V CDR1 and CDR2: SGHVS, FQNEAQ. V shed 5 bases and J shed 3 bases, with 14 bases lying between them.